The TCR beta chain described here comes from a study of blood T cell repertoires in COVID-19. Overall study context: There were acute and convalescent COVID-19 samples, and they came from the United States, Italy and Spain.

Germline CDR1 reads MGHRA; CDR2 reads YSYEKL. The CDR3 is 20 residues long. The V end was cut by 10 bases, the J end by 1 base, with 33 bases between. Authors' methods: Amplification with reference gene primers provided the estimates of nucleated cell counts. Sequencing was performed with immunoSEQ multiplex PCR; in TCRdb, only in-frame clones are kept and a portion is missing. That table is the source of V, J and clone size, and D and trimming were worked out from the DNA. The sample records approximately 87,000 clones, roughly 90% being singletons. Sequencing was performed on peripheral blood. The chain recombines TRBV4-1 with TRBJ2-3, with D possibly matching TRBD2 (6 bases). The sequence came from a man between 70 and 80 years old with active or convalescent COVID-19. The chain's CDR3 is CATRQLGPTIGGTRTDTQYF. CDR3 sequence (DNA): TGCGCCACCCGCCAACTCGGACCGACCATCGGCGGGACCCGCACAGATACGCAGTATTTT.